What follows are 29 T cell receptor beta chains derived from one specimen sequenced in a study of blood T cell repertoires in COVID-19. Repertoires were generated with immunoSEQ multiplex PCR, while TCRdb's copy carries only in-frame clones and drops some. The sample gives around 130,000 clones, around 87% of which show up once; more than 5% is in the top ten. Sequenced input: peripheral blood. The receptor set was obtained from a human donor in a cohort sampled during active COVID-19.

The CDR3 spells CASSPTGGGPDETQYF. DNA for the CDR3: TGCGCCAGCAGCCCAACGGGGGGCGGGCCTGACGAGACCCAGTACTTC. The chain links TRBV5-1 to TRBJ2-5, with D perhaps TRBD2 (7 bases). CDR1 is SGHRS and CDR2 is YFSETQ in the germline V gene. The CDR3 loop spans 16 amino acids. V was shortened by 4 bases and J by 5 bases, with 21 bases between the two germline ends.

The chain recombines TRBV7-3 with TRBJ2-3; 10 bases line up with TRBD2. J was trimmed by 11 bases and V by 4 bases; bases with no gene match: 12. The germline V gene has CDR1 SGHTA and CDR2 FQGTGA. The CDR3 is 15 residues long. The CDR3 coding sequence is TGTGCCAGCAGCTGGTCCTCCAGCGGGGGGGCCAAGCAGTATTTT. Translation gives CASSWSSSGGAKQYF.

This chain joins TRBV29-1 and TRBJ2-7; 7 bases align to TRBD1. V dropped 2 bases and J dropped 7; count of bases not matched to a gene: 5. The germline CDR1 and CDR2 sequences are SQVTM and ANQGSEA. The CDR3 covers 12 residues. The CDR3 loop reads CSVELRGREQYF. The CDR3 DNA reads as TGCAGCGTTGAATTGAGGGGGCGGGAGCAGTACTTC.

The rearrangement joins TRBV19 to TRBJ2-7, with D possibly being TRBD1 (6 bases). The length of the CDR3 is 21 residues. Germline CDR1 is LNHDA and CDR2 is SQIVND (reference sequence). Trimming left V 1 base short and J 3 bases short, with 31 bases between. CDR3 nucleotide sequence: TGTGCCAGTAGTATAGGCCCGCATCTTACAGGGTCTAGGAAAAGCGGCTACGAGCAGTACTTC. Translation gives CASSIGPHLTGSRKSGYEQYF.

The gene calls are TRBV9 and TRBJ1-3; no definite D call. The CDR3 spans 14 residues. V dropped 6 bases and J dropped 2 bases, with 12 bases sitting between them. Germline loops: CDR1 SGDLS, CDR2 YYNGEE. CDR3 in DNA: TGTGCCAGCACGAGGGAGCCTACTGGAAACACCATATATTTT. It codes for CASTREPTGNTIYF.

This chain links TRBV15 with TRBJ2-1; 16 positions agree with TRBD2. This CDR3 spans 14 amino acids. The V gene end was trimmed by 9 bases and the J gene end by 10 bases; junction bases not matched to a gene: 6. The germline CDR1 and CDR2 sequences are LNHNV and YYDKDF (reference sequence). In nucleotides, the CDR3 is TGTGCCACTACCGGGACTAGCGGGAGGGGGGAGCAGTTCTTC. Its translation: CATTGTSGRGEQFF.

The CDR3, as DNA: TGTGCCAGCAGCTTGGTAGTTGAGCAGTACTTC. The encoded protein is CASSLVVEQYF. V is TRBV11-2 and J is TRBJ2-7, with no clear D. The V gene lost 3 bases and the J gene lost 7 bases, with 7 bases spanning the gap. Looked up from germline, CDR1 is SGHAT and CDR2 is FQNNGV. The CDR3 spans 11 residues.

The chain employs TRBV2 and TRBJ1-4; TRBD1 matches 7 bases. The germline V gene has CDR1 SNHLY and CDR2 FYNNEI. The CDR3 sequence is 16 residues long. Germline trimming cut 6 bases from V and 8 bases from J; bases unmatched to any gene: 15. The CDR3 reads CASSATGAATGEKLFF. DNA of the CDR3: TGTGCCAGCAGCGCTACAGGGGCCGCCACGGGGGAAAAACTGTTTTTT. Together with reference TRBV2 and TRBJ1-4, the CDR3 gives the full variable domain: EPEVTQTPSHQVTQMGQEVILRCVPISNHLYFYWYRQILGQKVEFLVSFYNNEISEKSEIFDDQFSVERPDGSNFTLKIRSTKLEDSAMYFCASSATGAATGEKLFFGSGTQLSVL.

The genes are TRBV28 and TRBJ1-1, with TRBD1 identical over 7 bases. In germline, CDR1 is MDHEN, CDR2 SYDVKM. The J segment lost 1 base and the V segment lost 11 bases, leaving 7 bases of the junction unmatched. This CDR3 region has 13 residues. CDR3 amino acids: CALLGGRNTEAFF. The CDR3 bases are TGTGCCCTATTAGGGGGCAGGAACACTGAAGCTTTCTTT.

This rearrangement joins TRBV5-4 to TRBJ1-3; 10 nucleotides align to TRBD1. There are 15 residues in the CDR3. The germline gives CDR1 SGHNT, CDR2 YYREEE (reference sequence). The J segment lost 3 bases and the V segment lost 4 bases, leaving 4 bases of the junction unmatched. CDR3: CASSTDRGLGNTIYF. Here the CDR3 DNA reads TGTGCCAGCAGCACAGACAGGGGGCTTGGAAACACCATATATTTT.

The chain is built from TRBV18 and TRBJ2-3, with TRBD2 matching 8 bases. After removal of 5 bases from V and 6 bases from J, the junction contained 10 bases not matched to a gene. Germline-derived CDR1 and CDR2 are KGHSH and LQKENI. There are 15 residues in the CDR3. DNA of the CDR3: TGTGCCAGCTCAAGGGGACTAGAGGCGTCCGATACGCAGTATTTT. Amino acids: CASSRGLEASDTQYF.

The V and J genes are TRBV5-1 and TRBJ2-3; no reliable D call. The germline gives CDR1 SGHRS, CDR2 YFSETQ. The CDR3 is 12 amino acids. Trimming stripped 0 bases from V and 3 bases from J, with 2 bases between. This chain's CDR3 is CASSLATDTQYF. The CDR3 coding sequence is TGCGCCAGCAGCTTGGCAACAGATACGCAGTATTTT.

This clone has just one count. CDR3 bases: TGTGCCAGCAGTCCCACCGGAGGGACCAATGAAAAACTGTTTTTT. Encoded protein: CASSPTGGTNEKLFF. This chain joins TRBV28 and TRBJ1-4; tentative D call: TRBD1 (5 bases). The germline V and J ends were trimmed by 5 bases and 5 bases, with 15 bases remaining between them. The CDR3 is 15 amino acids. CDR1 and CDR2 from the germline V gene are MDHEN and SYDVKM.

The genes are TRBV15 and TRBJ2-7, with D tentatively TRBD2 (6 bases). Between the trimmed V and J ends, which lost 3 bases and 3 bases, there was a span of 18 bases. There are 16 residues in the CDR3. Germline V CDR1 and CDR2: LNHNV, YYDKDF (reference sequence). CDR3 amino acids: CATSSPGLTALYEQYF. The CDR3 DNA is TGTGCCACCAGCAGCCCGGGACTCACGGCCCTCTACGAGCAGTACTTC. Full variable domain (rest looked up from reference TRBV15 and TRBJ2-7): DAMVIQNPRYQVTQFGKPVTLSCSQTLNHNVMYWYQQKSSQAPKLLFHYYDKDFNNEADTPDNFQSRRPNTSFCFLDIRSPGLGDTAMYLCATSSPGLTALYEQYFGPGTRLTVT.

The chain combines TRBV7-8 with TRBJ1-5, with TRBD1 identical over 9 bases. Germline CDR1 and CDR2: SGHVS and FQNEAQ. Trimming removed 7 bases from V and 5 bases from J; junction bases left unmatched: 6. This CDR3 is built from 14 residues. The CDR3 loop is CASTGQGPDQPQHF. The CDR3, as DNA: TGTGCCAGCACTGGACAGGGGCCTGATCAGCCCCAGCATTTT.

This clone has more than one count but fewer than ten. This sequence joins TRBV6-1 and TRBJ2-1; 8 bases are a match to TRBD2. The CDR3 totals 16 residues. Germline values: CDR1 MNHNS, CDR2 SASEGT. V lost 4 bases, J lost 5 bases, and 10 bases stayed unmatched. The CDR3 DNA is TGTGCCAGCAGTGGCCCGGGGACTAGACCAAACAATGAGCAGTTCTTC. Protein: CASSGPGTRPNNEQFF.

This clone was picked up one time. In the same sample, other DNA sequences code for this CDR3. V gene TRBV4-2 combines with J gene TRBJ1-5; D not resolved. The CDR3 sequence is 16 residues long. V was clipped by 0 bases and J by 0 bases, with 9 bases between them. Germline V lookup: CDR1 LGHNA, CDR2 YNFKEQ. CDR3 DNA sequence: TGTGCCAGCAGCCAAGAACCCGGGGATAGCAATCAGCCCCAGCATTTT. Encoded protein: CASSQEPGDSNQPQHF.

The chain joins TRBV6-5 to TRBJ1-2; possibly TRBD1 for D (6 bases). Per germline, CDR1 MNHEY and CDR2 SVGAGI. The CDR3 has 15 residues. Trimming pared 2 bases from V and 2 bases from J, leaving 12 bases between. CDR3 residues: CASSYDLTGNYGYTF. The CDR3 nucleotides read TGTGCCAGCAGTTACGACTTAACAGGGAACTATGGCTACACCTTC.

The genes are TRBV24-1 and TRBJ2-3; the match to TRBD2 covers 7 bases. The CDR3 contains 16 residues. J lost 2 bases, V lost 3 bases, and 7 bases had no gene match. Germline loops: CDR1 KGHDR, CDR2 SFDVKD. The CDR3, as DNA: TGTGCCACCAGTGATCGGACTAGTCAGGTCACAGATACGCAGTATTTT. This encodes CATSDRTSQVTDTQYF.

The V call is TRBV5-1, the J call TRBJ2-3; 11 positions agree with TRBD2. Germline V gives CDR1 SGHRS, CDR2 YFSETQ. CDR3 length: 16 residues. With 1 base clipped from V and 2 bases from J, the junction kept 3 bases outside the gene matches. In DNA, the CDR3 is TGCGCCAGCAGCTTGACTAGCGGGAGCAACACAGATACGCAGTATTTT. Encoded protein: CASSLTSGSNTDTQYF.

This clone was counted many times. This chain links TRBV23-1 with TRBJ1-5; D may be TRBD1 (5 bases). TRBV23-1 is annotated as an ORF whose role is uncertain. The CDR3 has 16 residues. V was shortened by 0 bases and J by 3 bases, with 12 bases between the two germline ends. CDR3 region: CASSQSTQVYNQPQHF. CDR3 coding DNA: TGCGCCAGCAGTCAATCTACACAGGTCTACAATCAGCCCCAGCATTTT.

The V call is TRBV5-6, the J call TRBJ1-5; a weak D match, TRBD1 (5 bases). The germline V gene has CDR1 SGHDT and CDR2 YYEEEE. The CDR3 length is 14 residues. The ends were cut back, 0 bases at V and 3 bases at J, with 7 bases in the middle. In DNA form, the CDR3 reads TGTGCCAGCAGCTTGGGACAGACCAATCAGCCCCAGCATTTT. Residues: CASSLGQTNQPQHF.

The chain employs TRBV18 and TRBJ1-5; TRBD1 agrees at 10 bases. CDR1 KGHSH and CDR2 LQKENI come from the germline V gene. Losses at the gene ends were 0 bases for V and 4 bases for J; bases not matched to a gene: 3. This CDR3 has 16 residues. The CDR3, as DNA: TGTGCCAGCTCACCACCGGGACAGGGGTCGAATCAGCCCCAGCATTTT. It is translated as CASSPPGQGSNQPQHF. The variable domain in full, with the rest retrieved from reference TRBV18 and TRBJ1-5, is NAGVMQNPRHLVRRRGQEARLRCSPMKGHSHVYWYRQLPEEGLKFMVYLQKENIIDESGMPKERFSAEFPKEGPSILRIQQVVRGDSAAYFCASSPPGQGSNQPQHFGDGTRLSIL.

The chain is built from TRBV21-1 and TRBJ2-2; TRBD2 is the table's D call and was not checked against the DNA. TRBV21-1 is noted as a pseudogene. The CDR3 consists of 14 residues. DNA of the CDR3: TGTGCCAGCTGTAGCGGGAATAACACCGGGGAGCTGTTTTTT. Translated: CASCSGNNTGELFF.

The rearrangement links TRBV19 to TRBJ2-4; 10 positions match TRBD2. Per germline, CDR1 LNHDA and CDR2 SQIVND (reference sequence). There are 15 residues in the CDR3. Trimming at V came to 5 bases and at J to 4 bases, leaving 5 bases not matched to a gene. The CDR3 here is CASSPRTSGKNIQYF. The CDR3 nucleotides are TGTGCCAGTAGTCCACGGACTAGCGGAAAAAACATTCAGTACTTC.

J is TRBJ2-1 and V is TRBV5-4, with TRBD1 matching over 7 bases. J was trimmed by 7 bases and V by 5 bases; bases with no gene match: 9. The length of the CDR3 is 14 residues. CDR1 is SGHNT, CDR2 YYREEE, per germline (reference sequence). The CDR3 DNA reads as TGTGCCAGCAGTCCGGACAGGATGGGGAATGAGCAGTTCTTC. Protein sequence: CASSPDRMGNEQFF.

The chain uses TRBV7-2 and TRBJ2-3, with 11 bases matching TRBD2. In germline, CDR1 is SGHTA, CDR2 FQGNSA. J gave up 8 bases and V 3 bases, and 4 bases lay outside the gene matches. This CDR3 contains 14 residues. CDR3 amino acids: CASSFSGGASTQYF. The CDR3 DNA reads as TGTGCCAGCAGCTTTAGCGGGGGGGCCAGTACGCAGTATTTT.

This clone was recorded a few times. The gene calls are TRBV19 and TRBJ2-1; D is undetermined. Trimming cost V 1 base and J 5 bases, with 12 bases left between them. This CDR3 has 15 amino acids. Germline loops: CDR1 LNHDA, CDR2 SQIVND (reference sequence). CDR3 DNA: TGTGCCAGTAGTATAGGTGTCCTAGAACACAATGAGCAGTTCTTC. Its translation: CASSIGVLEHNEQFF.

J is TRBJ1-1 and V is TRBV4-1, with a tentative D call TRBD1 (5 bases). Looked up from germline, CDR1 is MGHRA and CDR2 is YSYEKL. CDR3 length equals 16 residues. V dropped 0 bases and J dropped 2 bases, with 13 bases sitting between them. The DNA for the CDR3 is TGCGCCAGCAGCCAAGAAGAGGCAGGGCCAAACACTGAAGCTTTCTTT. Its translation is CASSQEEAGPNTEAFF.